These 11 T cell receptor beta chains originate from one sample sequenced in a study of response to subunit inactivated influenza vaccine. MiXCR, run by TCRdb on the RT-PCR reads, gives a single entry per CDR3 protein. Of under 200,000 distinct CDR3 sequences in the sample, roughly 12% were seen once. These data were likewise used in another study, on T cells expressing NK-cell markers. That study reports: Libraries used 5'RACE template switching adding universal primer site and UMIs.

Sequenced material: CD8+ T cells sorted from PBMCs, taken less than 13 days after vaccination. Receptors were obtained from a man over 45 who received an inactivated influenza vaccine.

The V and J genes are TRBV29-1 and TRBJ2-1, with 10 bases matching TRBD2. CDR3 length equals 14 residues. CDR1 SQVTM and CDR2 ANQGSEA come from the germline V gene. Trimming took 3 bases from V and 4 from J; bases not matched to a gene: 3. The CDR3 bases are TGCAGCGTTGAGGGGACTAGCGCTTACAATGAGCAGTTCTTC. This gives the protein CSVEGTSAYNEQFF.

In DNA, the CDR3 is TGTGCCAGCAGCTTGCTAGCGGGGACCGTGGATACGCAGTATTTT. Translation: CASSLLAGTVDTQYF. This chain connects TRBV7-2 to TRBJ2-3; 9 bases are a match to TRBD2. The V and J ends lost 3 bases and 6 bases, in that order; junction bases with no gene match: 7. Germline assignment: CDR1 SGHTA and CDR2 FQGNSA. CDR3 length equals 15 residues.

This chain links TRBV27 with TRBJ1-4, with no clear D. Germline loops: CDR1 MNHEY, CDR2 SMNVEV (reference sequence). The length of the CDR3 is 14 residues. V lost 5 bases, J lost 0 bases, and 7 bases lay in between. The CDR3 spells CASSRSATNEKLFF. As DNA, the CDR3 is TGTGCCAGCAGTCGCTCCGCAACTAATGAAAAACTGTTTTTT.

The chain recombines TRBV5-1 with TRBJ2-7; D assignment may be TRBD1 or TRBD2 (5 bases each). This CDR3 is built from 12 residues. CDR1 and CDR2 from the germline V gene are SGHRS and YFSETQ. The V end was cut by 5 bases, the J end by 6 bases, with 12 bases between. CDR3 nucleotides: TGCGCCAGCAGGTTGAGGGGCCTCGAGCAGTACTTC. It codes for CASRLRGLEQYF.

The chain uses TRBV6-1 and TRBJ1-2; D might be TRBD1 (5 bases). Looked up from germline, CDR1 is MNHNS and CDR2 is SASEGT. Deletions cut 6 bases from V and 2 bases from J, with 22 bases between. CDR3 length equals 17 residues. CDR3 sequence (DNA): TGTGCCAGCAGCCCCATGGGGGGTTGGGGAGGGAACTATGGCTACACCTTC. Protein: CASSPMGGWGGNYGYTF.

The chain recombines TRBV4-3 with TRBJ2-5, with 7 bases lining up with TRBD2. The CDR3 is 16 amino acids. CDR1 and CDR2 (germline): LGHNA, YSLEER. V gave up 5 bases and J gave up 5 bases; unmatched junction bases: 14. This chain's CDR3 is CASSYSWGGFQETQYF. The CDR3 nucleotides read TGCGCCAGCAGCTATTCCTGGGGGGGGTTCCAGGAGACCCAGTACTTC.

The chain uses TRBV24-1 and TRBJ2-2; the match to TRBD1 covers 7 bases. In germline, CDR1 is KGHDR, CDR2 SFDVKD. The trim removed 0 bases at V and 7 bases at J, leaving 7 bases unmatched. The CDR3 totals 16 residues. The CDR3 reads CATSDLGQGDSGELFF. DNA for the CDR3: TGTGCCACCAGTGATTTGGGGCAGGGGGATAGCGGGGAGCTGTTTTTT.

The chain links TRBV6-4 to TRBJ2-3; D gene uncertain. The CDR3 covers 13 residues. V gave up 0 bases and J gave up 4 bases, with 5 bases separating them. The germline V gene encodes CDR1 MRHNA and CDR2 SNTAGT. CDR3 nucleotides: TGTGCCAGCAGTGACTCTATGGCAGATACGCAGTATTTT. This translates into CASSDSMADTQYF.

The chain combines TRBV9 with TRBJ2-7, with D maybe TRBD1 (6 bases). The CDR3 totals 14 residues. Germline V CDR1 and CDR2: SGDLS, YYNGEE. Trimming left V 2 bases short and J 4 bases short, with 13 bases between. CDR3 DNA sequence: TGTGCCAGCAGCGTCACAGGGATTGGGTACGAGCAGTACTTC. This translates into CASSVTGIGYEQYF. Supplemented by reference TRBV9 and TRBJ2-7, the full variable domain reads DSGVTQTPKHLITATGQRVTLRCSPRSGDLSVYWYQQSLDQGLQFLIQYYNGEERAKGNILERFSAQQFPDLHSELNLSSLELGDSALYFCASSVTGIGYEQYFGPGTRLTVT.

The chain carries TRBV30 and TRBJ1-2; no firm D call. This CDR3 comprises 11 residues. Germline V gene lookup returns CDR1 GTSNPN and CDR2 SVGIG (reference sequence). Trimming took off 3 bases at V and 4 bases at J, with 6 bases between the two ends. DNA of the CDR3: TGTGCCTGGAGGTTTGTCTATGGCTACACCTTC. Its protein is CAWRFVYGYTF.

The CDR3 nucleotides are TGTGCCAGCAGCTTTAGTCCTCAAGAGACCCAGTACTTC. Translated, it gives CASSFSPQETQYF. V is TRBV7-9 and J is TRBJ2-5; no reliable D call. The germline V and J ends were trimmed by 3 bases and 2 bases, with 7 bases remaining between them. The CDR3 consists of 13 residues. Germline-derived CDR1 and CDR2 are SEHNR and FQNEAQ (reference sequence).